This T cell receptor beta chain is from a study of neurological immune-mediated disorders. Findings of the study overall: Across subjects, no CDR3 amino acid sequence appeared in expanded clones of more than one subject, a finding that suggested private repertoires in all groups.

As for the cDNA, it was generated by 5'RACE with 10-nucleotide random UMIs. TCRdb reanalysed the 5' RACE reads using MiXCR and keeps one entry per CDR3 protein. In the table there are tens of thousands of distinct CDR3 sequences, around 16% of which are singletons. CDR1 and CDR2 (germline): SGHTA, FQGNSA. The length of the CDR3 is 17 residues. Time point of the sample: technical triplicate 3. The study built sorted libraries from more than 750,000 CD4+ or CD8+ T cells. In regard to this clonotype: Its antigen is not identified. One end of the junction does not line up with germline, which may come from a read error.

The genes are TRBV7-2 and TRBJ2-2; possibly TRBD1 or TRBD2 for D (7 bases each). The sequenced material came from CD4+ T cells from blood. This TCR was recovered from a female donor with HTLV-1-associated myelopathy (HAM/TSP). CDR3 DNA: TGTGCCAACAGCACCCTGGGACGGGGGGACAGTGGCGGGGAGCTGTTTTTT. Amino acids: CANSTLGRGDSGGELFF.